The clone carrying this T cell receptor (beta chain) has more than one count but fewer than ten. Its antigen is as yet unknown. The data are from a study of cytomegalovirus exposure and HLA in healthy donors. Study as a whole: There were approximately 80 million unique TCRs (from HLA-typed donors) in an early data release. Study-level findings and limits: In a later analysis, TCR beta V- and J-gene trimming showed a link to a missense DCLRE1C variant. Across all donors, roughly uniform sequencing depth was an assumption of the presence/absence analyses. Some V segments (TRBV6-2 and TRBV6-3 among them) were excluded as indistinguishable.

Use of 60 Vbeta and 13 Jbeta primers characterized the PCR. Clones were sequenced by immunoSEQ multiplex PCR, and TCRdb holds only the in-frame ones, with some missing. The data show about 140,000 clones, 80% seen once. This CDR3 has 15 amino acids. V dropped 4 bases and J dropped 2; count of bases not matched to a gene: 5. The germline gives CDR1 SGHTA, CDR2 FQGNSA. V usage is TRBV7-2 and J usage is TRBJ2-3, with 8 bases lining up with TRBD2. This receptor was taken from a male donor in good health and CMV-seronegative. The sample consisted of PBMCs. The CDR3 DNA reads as TGTGCCAGCAGCTCCGGGAGGGGTCCCACAGATACGCAGTATTTT. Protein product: CASSSGRGPTDTQYF.